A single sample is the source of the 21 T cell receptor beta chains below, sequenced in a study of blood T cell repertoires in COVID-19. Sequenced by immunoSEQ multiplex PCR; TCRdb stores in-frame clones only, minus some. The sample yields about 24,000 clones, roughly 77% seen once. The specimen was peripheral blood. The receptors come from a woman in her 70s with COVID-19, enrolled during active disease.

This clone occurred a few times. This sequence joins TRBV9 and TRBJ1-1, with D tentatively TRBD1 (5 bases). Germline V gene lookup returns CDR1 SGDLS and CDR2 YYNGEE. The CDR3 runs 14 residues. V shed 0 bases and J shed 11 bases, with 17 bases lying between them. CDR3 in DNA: TGTGCCAGCAGCGTAGACTCCTCGGGACTTGTGGCTTTCTTT. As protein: CASSVDSSGLVAFF.

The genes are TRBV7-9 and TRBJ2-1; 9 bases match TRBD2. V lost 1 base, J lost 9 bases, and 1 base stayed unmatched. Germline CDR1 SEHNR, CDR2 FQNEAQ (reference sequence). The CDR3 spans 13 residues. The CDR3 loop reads CASSLGREGEQFF. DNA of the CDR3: TGTGCCAGCAGCTTAGGGCGGGAGGGTGAGCAGTTCTTC. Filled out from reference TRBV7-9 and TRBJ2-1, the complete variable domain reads DTGVSQNPRHKITKRGQNVTFRCDPISEHNRLYWYRQTLGQGPEFLTYFQNEAQLEKSRLLSDRFSAERPKGSFSTLEIQRTEQGDSAMYLCASSLGREGEQFFGPGTRLTVL.

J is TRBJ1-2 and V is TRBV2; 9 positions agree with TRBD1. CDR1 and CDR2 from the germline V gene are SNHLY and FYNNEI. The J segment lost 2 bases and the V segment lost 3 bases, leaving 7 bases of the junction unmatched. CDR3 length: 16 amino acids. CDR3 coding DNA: TGTGCCAGCAGTGATAACACCGGGACAGGGAACTATGGCTACACCTTC. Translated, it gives CASSDNTGTGNYGYTF.

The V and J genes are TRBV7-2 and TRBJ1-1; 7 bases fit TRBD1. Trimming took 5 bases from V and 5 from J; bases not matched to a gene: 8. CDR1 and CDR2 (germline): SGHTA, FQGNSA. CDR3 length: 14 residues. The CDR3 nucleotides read TGTGCCAGCAGCCAAGGGGGCTGGGGGACTGAAGCTTTCTTT. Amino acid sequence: CASSQGGWGTEAFF.

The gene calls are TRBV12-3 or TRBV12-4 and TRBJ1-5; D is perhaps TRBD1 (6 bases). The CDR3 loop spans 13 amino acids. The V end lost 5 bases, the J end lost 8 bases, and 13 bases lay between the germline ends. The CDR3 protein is CASSRRGKEPQHF. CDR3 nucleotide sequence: TGTGCCAGCAGTCGAAGGGGGAAGGAGCCCCAGCATTTT.

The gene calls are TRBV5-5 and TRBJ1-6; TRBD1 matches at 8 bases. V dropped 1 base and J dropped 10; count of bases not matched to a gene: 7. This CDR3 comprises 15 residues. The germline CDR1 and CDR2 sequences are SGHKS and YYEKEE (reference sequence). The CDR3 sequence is CASSLYDRGNSPLHF. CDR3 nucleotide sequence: TGTGCCAGCAGCTTGTACGACAGGGGAAACTCACCCCTCCACTTT. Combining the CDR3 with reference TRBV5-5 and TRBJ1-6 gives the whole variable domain DAGVTQSPTHLIKTRGQQVTLRCSPISGHKSVSWYQQVLGQGPQFIFQYYEKEERGRGNFPDRFSARQFPNYSSELNVNALLLGDSALYLCASSLYDRGNSPLHFGNGTRLTVT.

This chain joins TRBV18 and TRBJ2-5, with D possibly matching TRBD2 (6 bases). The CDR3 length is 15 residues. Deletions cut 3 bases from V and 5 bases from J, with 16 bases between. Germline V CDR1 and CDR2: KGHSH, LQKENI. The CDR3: CASSPRDWSIETQYF. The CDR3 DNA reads TGTGCCAGCTCACCCCGGGACTGGTCGATCGAGACCCAGTACTTC.

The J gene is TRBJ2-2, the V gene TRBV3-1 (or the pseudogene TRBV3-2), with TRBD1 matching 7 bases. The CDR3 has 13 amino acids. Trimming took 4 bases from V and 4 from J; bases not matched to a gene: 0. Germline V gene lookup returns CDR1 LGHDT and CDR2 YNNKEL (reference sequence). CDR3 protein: CASSRQGTGELFF. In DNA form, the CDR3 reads TGTGCCAGCAGCCGACAGGGCACCGGGGAGCTGTTTTTT.

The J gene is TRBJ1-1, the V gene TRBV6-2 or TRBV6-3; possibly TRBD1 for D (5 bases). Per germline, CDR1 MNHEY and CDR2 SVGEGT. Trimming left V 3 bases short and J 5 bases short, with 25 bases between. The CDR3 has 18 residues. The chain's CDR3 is CASSYTAGRMVGYTEAFF. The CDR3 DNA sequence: TGTGCCAGCAGTTATACCGCGGGACGAATGGTGGGGTATACTGAAGCTTTCTTT.

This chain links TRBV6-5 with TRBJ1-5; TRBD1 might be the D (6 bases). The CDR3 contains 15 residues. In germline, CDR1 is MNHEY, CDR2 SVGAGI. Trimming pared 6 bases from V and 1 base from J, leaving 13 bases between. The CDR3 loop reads CASSFGTWSNQPQHF. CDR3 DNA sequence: TGTGCCAGCAGCTTCGGGACATGGAGCAATCAGCCCCAGCATTTT.

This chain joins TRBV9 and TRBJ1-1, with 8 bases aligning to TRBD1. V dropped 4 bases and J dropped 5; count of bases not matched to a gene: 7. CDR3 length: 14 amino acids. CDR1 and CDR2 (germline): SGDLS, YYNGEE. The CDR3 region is CASSSGQAETEAFF. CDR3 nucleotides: TGTGCCAGCAGCTCGGGACAGGCGGAAACTGAAGCTTTCTTT.

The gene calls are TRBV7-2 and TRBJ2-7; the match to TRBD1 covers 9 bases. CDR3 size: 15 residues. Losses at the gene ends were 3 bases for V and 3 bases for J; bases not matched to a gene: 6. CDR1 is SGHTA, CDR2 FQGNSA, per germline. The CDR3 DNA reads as TGTGCCAGCAGCTTGGGGACAGGGCCCTTCTACGAGCAGTACGTC. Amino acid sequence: CASSLGTGPFYEQYV.

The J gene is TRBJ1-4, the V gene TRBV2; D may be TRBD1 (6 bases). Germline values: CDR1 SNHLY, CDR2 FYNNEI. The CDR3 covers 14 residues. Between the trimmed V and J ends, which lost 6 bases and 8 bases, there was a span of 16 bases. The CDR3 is CASRPGVASEKLFF. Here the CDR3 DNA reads TGTGCCAGCAGGCCAGGGGTCGCTTCGGAAAAACTGTTTTTT.

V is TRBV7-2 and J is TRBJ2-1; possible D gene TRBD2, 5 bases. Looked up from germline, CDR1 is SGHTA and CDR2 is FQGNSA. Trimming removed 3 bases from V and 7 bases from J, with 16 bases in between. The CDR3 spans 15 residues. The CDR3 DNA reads TGTGCCAGCAGCTTTAGGACCCTCGGGGTGAATGAGCAGTTCTTC. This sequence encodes CASSFRTLGVNEQFF.

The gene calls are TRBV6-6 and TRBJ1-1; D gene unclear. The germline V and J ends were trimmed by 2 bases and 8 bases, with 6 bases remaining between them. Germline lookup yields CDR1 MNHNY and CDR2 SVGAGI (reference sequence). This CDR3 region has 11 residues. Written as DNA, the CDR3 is TGTGCCAGCAGTTACGGAGGGGAAGCTTTCTTT. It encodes CASSYGGEAFF.

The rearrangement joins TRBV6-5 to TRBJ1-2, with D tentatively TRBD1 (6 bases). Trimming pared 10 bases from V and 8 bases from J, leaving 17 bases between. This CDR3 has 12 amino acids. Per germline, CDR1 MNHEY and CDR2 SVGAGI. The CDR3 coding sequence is TGTGCCACCATGCGGGGGGCACAGGGCTACACCTTC. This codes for CATMRGAQGYTF.

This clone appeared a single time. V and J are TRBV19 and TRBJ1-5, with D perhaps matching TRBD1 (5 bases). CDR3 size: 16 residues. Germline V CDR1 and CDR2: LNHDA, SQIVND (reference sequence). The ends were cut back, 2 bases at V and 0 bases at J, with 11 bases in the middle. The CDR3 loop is CASSITGGYSNQPQHF. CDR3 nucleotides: TGTGCCAGTAGTATAACCGGGGGTTATAGCAATCAGCCCCAGCATTTT.

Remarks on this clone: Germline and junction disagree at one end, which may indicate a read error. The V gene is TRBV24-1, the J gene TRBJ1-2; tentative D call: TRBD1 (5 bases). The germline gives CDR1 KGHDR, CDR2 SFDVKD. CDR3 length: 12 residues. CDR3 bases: TGTGCCACGAGTGGAGACAGCTATGGCTACACCTTC. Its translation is CATSGDSYGYTF.

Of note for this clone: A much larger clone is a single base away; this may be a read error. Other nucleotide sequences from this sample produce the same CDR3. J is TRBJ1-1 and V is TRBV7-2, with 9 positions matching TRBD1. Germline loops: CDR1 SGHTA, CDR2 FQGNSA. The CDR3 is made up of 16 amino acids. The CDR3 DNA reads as TGTGCTAGCAGCAAAAGAGGACAGGGGTTCAACACTGAAGCTTTCTTT. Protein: CASSKRGQGFNTEAFF.

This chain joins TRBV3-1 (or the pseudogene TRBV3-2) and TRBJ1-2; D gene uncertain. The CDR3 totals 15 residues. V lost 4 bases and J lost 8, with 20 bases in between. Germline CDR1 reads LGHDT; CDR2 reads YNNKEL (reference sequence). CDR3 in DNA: TGTGCCAGCAGCCTACCTTCCCCAACTACGTCGGGCTACACCTTC. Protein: CASSLPSPTTSGYTF.

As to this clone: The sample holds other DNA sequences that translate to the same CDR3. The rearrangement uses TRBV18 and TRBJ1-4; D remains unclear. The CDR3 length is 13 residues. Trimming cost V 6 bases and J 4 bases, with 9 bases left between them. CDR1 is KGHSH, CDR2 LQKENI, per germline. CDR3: CASSRGLNEKLFF. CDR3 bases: TGTGCCAGCTCGCGCGGACTTAATGAAAAACTGTTTTTT.